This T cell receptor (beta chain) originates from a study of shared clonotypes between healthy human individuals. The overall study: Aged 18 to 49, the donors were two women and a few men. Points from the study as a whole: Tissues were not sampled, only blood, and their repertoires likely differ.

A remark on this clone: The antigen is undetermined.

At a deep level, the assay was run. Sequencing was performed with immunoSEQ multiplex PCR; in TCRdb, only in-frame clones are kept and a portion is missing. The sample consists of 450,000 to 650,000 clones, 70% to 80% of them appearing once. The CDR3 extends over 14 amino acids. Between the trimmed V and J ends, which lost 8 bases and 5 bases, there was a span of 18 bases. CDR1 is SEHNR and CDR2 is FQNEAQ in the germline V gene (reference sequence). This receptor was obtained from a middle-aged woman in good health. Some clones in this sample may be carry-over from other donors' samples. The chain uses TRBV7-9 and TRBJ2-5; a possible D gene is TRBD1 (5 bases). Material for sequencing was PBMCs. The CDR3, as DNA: TGTGCCAGCGCCCTTTGGGGCCTGGGCGAGACCCAGTACTTC. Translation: CASALWGLGETQYF.